This TCR beta chain was sequenced in a study of Ad26.COV2.S vaccination and SARS-CoV-2 variants. Study-level results: Responses of T cells in total may have been underestimated by the TCR breadth and depth analyses. It was vaccine recipients, not placebo recipients, who had the higher spike-specific TCR breadth.

Profiling relied on immunoSEQ multiplex PCR, and the TCRdb table lists in-frame clones only, not all of them. The table has about 94,000 clones, 82% seen once. Comments on this clone: Its specificity is not known.

Germline CDR1 is SNHLY and CDR2 is FYNNEI. This CDR3 region has 17 residues. V lost 1 base and J lost 0, with 15 bases in between. This TCR came from a human donor who had recovered from COVID-19. The gene calls are TRBV2 and TRBJ1-1; D gene uncertain. The source was peripheral blood, collected after recovery from COVID-19. The CDR3 sequence is CASSEDTLERLNTEAFF. CDR3 bases: TGTGCCAGCAGTGAAGATACGCTTGAGAGGCTGAACACTGAAGCTTTCTTT. Combining the CDR3 with reference TRBV2 and TRBJ1-1 gives the whole variable domain EPEVTQTPSHQVTQMGQEVILRCVPISNHLYFYWYRQILGQKVEFLVSFYNNEISEKSEIFDDQFSVERPDGSNFTLKIRSTKLEDSAMYFCASSEDTLERLNTEAFFGQGTRLTVV.